This T cell receptor (beta chain) was found in a study of CD8+CD57+ T cells in acquired aplastic anemia. On the study more broadly: The mean DNA yield obtained from sorted CD4+ and CD8+ cells came to 3 to 3.5 ug. Around 10 million reads were obtained on average for healthy donor CD4+ cells. Study-level points and caveats: Patients and controls were found to share twenty-nine CD8+ CDR3 sequences. Levels of CD8+ Simpson's diversity were not significantly distinct in patients versus controls.

This clonotype was found many times. No antigen is known for it. Profiles of TCR beta VDJ and CDR3 were generated from a genomic DNA template. One entry per CDR3 protein, called by TCRdb with MiXCR from the reads. The table has about 190,000 distinct CDR3 sequences, around half seen once. In germline, CDR1 is SGHTA, CDR2 FQGNSA. V was trimmed by 6 bases and J by 7 bases, leaving 9 bases between them. This CDR3 is built from 11 residues. The chain uses TRBV7-2 and TRBJ2-5; no clear D gene. The sample comprised sorted CD4+, CD8+, or CD8+CD57+ T cells (not recorded which) from PBMCs. The source is a human donor in good health, serving as a control. The DNA of the CDR3 is TGTGCCAGCAGTTCTCGAGGGACCCAGTACTTC. It yields the protein CASSSRGTQYF. The complete variable domain, with remaining parts taken from reference TRBV7-2 and TRBJ2-5, reads GAGVSQSPSNKVTEKGKDVELRCDPISGHTALYWYRQSLGQGLEFLIYFQGNSAPDKSGLPSDRFSAERTGGSVSTLTIQRTQQEDSAVYLCASSSRGTQYFGPGTRLLVL.